The rows below give T cell receptor beta chains drawn from one sample of a study of blood T cell repertoires in COVID-19. Repertoires were generated with immunoSEQ multiplex PCR, while TCRdb's copy carries only in-frame clones and drops some. This sample has about 320,000 clones, with approximately 88% found just once. Sequenced sample: PBMCs or T cells enriched from blood (not recorded which). The source of these receptors is a man aged 60 to 75 who had recovered from COVID-19. Each CDR3 is given with its conserved first and last residue. D genes are given only for firm matches. Where a row states a size, it is once, few, many or the class of an expanded clone; other rows omit it.

D gene	CDR3 length	V gene	clone size	J gene	CDR3 DNA	CDR3 protein
.	11	TRBV7-3	.	TRBJ1-2	TGTGCCAGCAGCAACGGGTATGGCTACACCTTC	CASSNGYGYTF
.	14	TRBV5-1	.	TRBJ2-7	TGCGCCAGCAGCCCGAACCTAAGCTCCTACGAGCAGTACTTC	CASSPNLSSYEQYF
.	15	TRBV6-6	.	TRBJ2-3	TGTGCCAGCAGTTACGGAGCAGGGAGCACAGATACGCAGTATTTT	CASSYGAGSTDTQYF
.	13	TRBV29-1	.	TRBJ2-1	TGCAGCGGAACCGAGTCAGGGTACAATGAGCAGTTCTTC	CSGTESGYNEQFF
.	14	TRBV2	.	TRBJ1-5	TGTGCCAGCGGAGGGGCGAATGGCAATCAGCCCCAGCATTTT	CASGGANGNQPQHF
.	16	TRBV28	.	TRBJ1-3	TGTGCCAGCTTCTGGGGCAGCCCGAGCTCTGGAAACACCATATATTTT	CASFWGSPSSGNTIYF
TRBD2	15	TRBV11-2	.	TRBJ2-1	TGTGCCAGCAGCTTCGGACTAGCGGAGTACAATGAGCAGTTCTTC	CASSFGLAEYNEQFF
.	16	TRBV9	once	TRBJ2-7	TGTGCCAGCAGCGTAATCCGGGAGCCTTTTTCCTACGAGCAGTACTTC	CASSVIREPFSYEQYF
.	15	TRBV19	.	TRBJ1-2	TGTGCCAGTACCCCCTTAGGAGGGTTGAGGTATGGCTACACCTTC	CASTPLGGLRYGYTF
.	14	TRBV28	.	TRBJ2-1	TGTGCCAGCAGTTTAAGGGGCGTGTGGAATGAGCAGTTCTTC	CASSLRGVWNEQFF
TRBD2	17	TRBV19	.	TRBJ2-1	TGTGCCAGTAGCCTGGACCTTAGCGGGAGTTCGATCAATGAGCAGTTCTTC	CASSLDLSGSSINEQFF
TRBD1	17	TRBV27	.	TRBJ1-3	TGTGCCAGCAGTTTGGGCAGGGGGCATATCGCTGGAAACACCATATATTTT	CASSLGRGHIAGNTIYF
.	16	TRBV29-1	.	TRBJ2-3	TGCAGCGTTGAAGCCTTGACAGGAAGAGGCACAGATACGCAGTATTTT	CSVEALTGRGTDTQYF
.	14	TRBV5-1	.	TRBJ2-7	TGCGCCAGCAGCTTGTCGGGAGAGAGATACGAGCAGTACTTC	CASSLSGERYEQYF
.	15	TRBV2	few	TRBJ1-5	TGTGCCAGCAGGATCCGTGAACTTAGCAATCAGCCCCAGCATTTT	CASRIRELSNQPQHF
TRBD1	16	TRBV24-1	.	TRBJ2-2	TGTGCCACCAGTGATGCCCGGGACAGGGTCACCGGGGAGCTGTTTTTT	CATSDARDRVTGELFF
TRBD1	15	TRBV6-5	.	TRBJ2-7	TGTGCCAGCAGTTACTCGGGACAGGGGGCCGGCGAGCAGTACTTC	CASSYSGQGAGEQYF
.	13	TRBV11-3	.	TRBJ1-1	TGTGCCAGCAGCTTCCTAGCGGGCACTGAAGCTTTCTTT	CASSFLAGTEAFF
TRBD1	16	TRBV10-3	.	TRBJ2-7	TGTGCCATCAGTGAGGTCCTTGGGACAGTCTCCTACGAGCAGTACTTC	CAISEVLGTVSYEQYF
TRBD2	16	TRBV7-2	once	TRBJ2-5	TGTGCCAGCAGCTTAGGGCTAGCGGGTACGCAAGAGACCCAGTACTTC	CASSLGLAGTQETQYF
.	15	TRBV7-9	.	TRBJ1-3	TGTGCCAGCAGCTTAGTCAGGGGCCATGGAAACACCATATATTTT	CASSLVRGHGNTIYF
.	16	TRBV4-3	.	TRBJ1-6	TGCGCCAGCAGCCTGGGAGGACCGGAGTATAATTCACCCCTCCACTTT	CASSLGGPEYNSPLHF
TRBD2	14	TRBV7-3	.	TRBJ2-1	TGTGCCAGCAGCGCACTAGCGGGAGTCCATGAGCAGTTCTTC	CASSALAGVHEQFF
TRBD2	17	TRBV5-1	.	TRBJ2-1	TGCGCCAGCAGCTTGGAAGGACTAGCGGGGGGATGGAATGAGCAGTTCTTC	CASSLEGLAGGWNEQFF
.	14	TRBV2	.	TRBJ1-6	TGTGCCAGCAGTGAAGGCAGTTATAATTCACCCCTCCACTTT	CASSEGSYNSPLHF
.	15	TRBV18	.	TRBJ2-7	TGTGCCAGCTCACCACCCGGCAGGCCAGACTACGAGCAGTACTTC	CASSPPGRPDYEQYF
.	15	TRBV15	few	TRBJ2-7	TGTGCCACCAGCAGAGATGGAACAGGGACCTACGAGCAGTACTTC	CATSRDGTGTYEQYF
TRBD1	17	TRBV4-2	.	TRBJ2-2	TGTGCCAGCAGCCGTCCAGGGGGCGGGGAAAACACCGGGGAGCTGTTTTTT	CASSRPGGGENTGELFF
.	15	TRBV7-6	many	TRBJ2-7	TGTGCCAGCAGCTTAGAGATGGGGGCAGGGGAGGAGCAGTACTTC	CASSLEMGAGEEQYF
TRBD2	16	TRBV29-1	.	TRBJ2-1	TGCAGCGGACGAGGTATTAGCGGGAGGGCCAACAATGAGCAGTTCTTC	CSGRGISGRANNEQFF
.	14	TRBV19	.	TRBJ1-2	TGTGCCAGTAGTATACCCACAGAGAACTATGGCTACACCTTC	CASSIPTENYGYTF
TRBD1	15	TRBV9	.	TRBJ1-2	TGTGCCAGCAGCGTAATGGGACAGGGACCCTATGGCTACACCTTC	CASSVMGQGPYGYTF
TRBD2	17	TRBV7-9	.	TRBJ2-7	TGTGCCAGCAGCTCCATTCAGACTAGCGGGAGCCCGAACGAGCAGTACTTC	CASSSIQTSGSPNEQYF
TRBD2	16	TRBV20-1	.	TRBJ2-5	TGCAGTGCTAGTGATCCACTAGCGTTAAGGAGAGACCCAGTGCACTTC	CSASDPLALRRDPVHF
TRBD2	18	TRBV28	.	TRBJ2-7	TGTGCCAGCAGTTTTGTCGGGACTAGCGGGCTCCGGTACTACGAGCAGTACTTC	CASSFVGTSGLRYYEQYF
.	15	TRBV7-2	.	TRBJ1-1	TGTGCCAGCAGCTCGGGGGGGGGAGTGAACACTGAAGCTTTCTTT	CASSSGGGVNTEAFF
TRBD1	18	TRBV5-3	.	TRBJ1-5	TGTGCCAGAAGCTTGAGGGCAGGGGGCGTCGGAAGAAGTCAGCCCCAGCATTTT	CARSLRAGGVGRSQPQHF
TRBD1	15	TRBV6-2/TRBV6-3	few	TRBJ1-2	TGTGCCAGCAGTTACTCCGACAGGGGATTCTATGGCTACACCTTC	CASSYSDRGFYGYTF
TRBD1	16	TRBV24-1	few	TRBJ1-2	TGTGCCACCAGTGATAGCCGACAGGGCTCTCTTTATGGCTACACCTTC	CATSDSRQGSLYGYTF
.	13	TRBV28	.	TRBJ1-4	TGTGCCAGCAGTTTCGAGGGCCCAGAAAAACTGTTTTTT	CASSFEGPEKLFF
.	14	TRBV7-3	.	TRBJ2-2	TGTGCCAGCAGCCCGGGACTTAACACCGGGGAGCTGTTTTTT	CASSPGLNTGELFF
TRBD1	14	TRBV5-1	.	TRBJ1-1	TGCGCCAGCAGCCCAGATACAGGGGATACTGAAGCTTTCTTT	CASSPDTGDTEAFF
TRBD1	15	TRBV18	.	TRBJ2-2	TGTGCCAGCTCATCGGACAGGGTCGGCACCGGGGAGCTGTTTTTT	CASSSDRVGTGELFF
.	17	TRBV7-9	.	TRBJ1-4	TGTGCCAGCAGCTTATGGGTTGGAGGGGCAACTAATGAAAAACTGTTTTTT	CASSLWVGGATNEKLFF
.	14	TRBV18	.	TRBJ1-6	TGTGCCAGCTCACCACAGCGTGATAATTCACCCCTCCACTTT	CASSPQRDNSPLHF
TRBD2	16	TRBV7-2	.	TRBJ2-3	TGTGCCAGCAGCTATGGACTAGCTTCAACCATTGTTACGCAGTATTTT	CASSYGLASTIVTQYF
.	14	TRBV28	.	TRBJ2-7	TGTGCCAGCAGTTTGGGGCGGACTACTTACGAGCAGTACTTC	CASSLGRTTYEQYF
TRBD2	14	TRBV7-2	.	TRBJ2-3	TGTGCCAGCAGCTTAAAGACTAGCGCAGATACGCAGTATTTT	CASSLKTSADTQYF
TRBD2	16	TRBV28	.	TRBJ2-7	TGTGCCAGCAGTCCGGCAGAGGCGGGAGGGAGGTACGAGCAGTACTTC	CASSPAEAGGRYEQYF
.	14	TRBV28	.	TRBJ1-3	TGTGCCAGTACCTCCGGGGGCTCTGGAAACACCATATATTTT	CASTSGGSGNTIYF
.	15	TRBV6-5	.	TRBJ1-4	TGTGCCAGCAGTTACTCGGGACTGCTTAATGAAAAACTGTTTTTT	CASSYSGLLNEKLFF
TRBD2	14	TRBV29-1	.	TRBJ2-7	TGCAGCGTTGAAAGAGCGGGAGAGGCTAACGAGCAGTACTTC	CSVERAGEANEQYF
TRBD1	18	TRBV7-3	.	TRBJ2-1	TGTGCCAGCAGCTTAGTGGACAGGGGGTCGACGGTCTACAATGAGCAGTTCTTC	CASSLVDRGSTVYNEQFF
.	14	TRBV24-1	.	TRBJ2-5	TGTGCCACCAGTGATCGGACACTTCAAGAGACCCAGTACTTC	CATSDRTLQETQYF
.	15	TRBV18	.	TRBJ2-1	TGTGCCAGCTCACCTCCCGCCCGCCGGGACAATGAGCAGTTCTTC	CASSPPARRDNEQFF
TRBD2	17	TRBV5-1	.	TRBJ2-3	TGCGCCAGCAGCTTGGGACTAGCGGGAGGGCCCACAGATACGCAGTATTTT	CASSLGLAGGPTDTQYF
.	15	TRBV5-1	.	TRBJ1-3	TGCGCCAGCAGCTTGGTGGCAGGGTCCGAGAACACCATATATTTT	CASSLVAGSENTIYF
TRBD2	20	TRBV15	.	TRBJ2-3	TGTGCCACCAGCCCAAGATTCGGGACTAGCGGGATATTCAATGCAGATACGCAGTATTTT	CATSPRFGTSGIFNADTQYF
TRBD2	15	TRBV2	few	TRBJ2-5	TGTGCCAGCACTGAAGGACTAGCGGGAGGAGAGACCCAGTACTTC	CASTEGLAGGETQYF